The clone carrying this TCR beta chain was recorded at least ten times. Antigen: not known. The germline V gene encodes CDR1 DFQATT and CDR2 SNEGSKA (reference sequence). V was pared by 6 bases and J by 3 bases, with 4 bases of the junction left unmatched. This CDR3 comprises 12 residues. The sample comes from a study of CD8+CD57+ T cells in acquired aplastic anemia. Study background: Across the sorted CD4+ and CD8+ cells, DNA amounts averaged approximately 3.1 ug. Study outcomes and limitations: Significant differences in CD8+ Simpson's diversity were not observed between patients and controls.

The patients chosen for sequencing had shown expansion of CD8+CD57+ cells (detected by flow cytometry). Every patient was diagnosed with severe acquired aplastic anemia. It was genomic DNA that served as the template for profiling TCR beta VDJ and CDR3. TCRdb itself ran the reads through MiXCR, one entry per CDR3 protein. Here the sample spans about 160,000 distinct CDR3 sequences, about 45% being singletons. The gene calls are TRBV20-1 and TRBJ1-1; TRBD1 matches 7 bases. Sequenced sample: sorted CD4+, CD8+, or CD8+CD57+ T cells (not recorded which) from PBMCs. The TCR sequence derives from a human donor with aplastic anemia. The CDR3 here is CSANRGDTEAFF. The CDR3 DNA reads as TGCAGTGCCAACAGGGGTGACACTGAAGCTTTCTTT.